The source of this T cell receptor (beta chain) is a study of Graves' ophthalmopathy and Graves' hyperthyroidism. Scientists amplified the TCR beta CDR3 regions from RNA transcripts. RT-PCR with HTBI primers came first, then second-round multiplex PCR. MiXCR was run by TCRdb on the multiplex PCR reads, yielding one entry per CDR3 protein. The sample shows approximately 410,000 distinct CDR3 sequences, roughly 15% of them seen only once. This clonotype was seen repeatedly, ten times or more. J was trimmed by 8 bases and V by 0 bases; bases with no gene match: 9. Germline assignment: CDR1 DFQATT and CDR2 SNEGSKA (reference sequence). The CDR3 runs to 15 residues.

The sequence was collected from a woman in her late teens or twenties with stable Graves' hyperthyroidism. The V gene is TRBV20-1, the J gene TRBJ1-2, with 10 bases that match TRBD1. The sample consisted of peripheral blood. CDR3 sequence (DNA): TGCAGTGCTAGAGATTGGACAGGGGGAAATCGCGGCTACACCTTC. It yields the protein CSARDWTGGNRGYTF.